The 4 T cell receptor beta chains in this list originate from one sample, sequenced in a study of blood T cell repertoires in COVID-19. Method: immunoSEQ multiplex PCR; TCRdb's copy keeps in-frame clones and lacks some. The sample contains roughly 300,000 clones, roughly 84% of which appear only once. The specimen sequenced was PBMCs or T cells enriched from blood (not recorded which). Receptor source: a young woman who had recovered from COVID-19.

In the case of this clone: The same CDR3 is also encoded by other DNA sequences in this sample. V usage is TRBV3-1 (or the pseudogene TRBV3-2) and J usage is TRBJ1-2; the D is unclear. CDR1 LGHDT and CDR2 YNNKEL come from the germline V gene (reference sequence). V lost 1 base and J lost 2, with 8 bases in between. The CDR3 has 14 amino acids. The DNA of the CDR3 is TGTGCCAGCAGCCAAGGCGGCGGGAACTATGGCTACACCTTC. This gives the protein CASSQGGGNYGYTF.

This clone showed up just once. V is TRBV7-6 and J is TRBJ1-1; 9 nucleotides match TRBD1. CDR1 is SGHVS and CDR2 is FNYEAQ in the germline V gene. There are 15 residues in the CDR3. After removal of 6 bases from V and 4 bases from J, the junction contained 9 bases not matched to a gene. CDR3 sequence: CASSKQGALGTEAFF. The CDR3 nucleotides read TGTGCCAGCAGTAAACAGGGGGCTTTAGGCACTGAAGCTTTCTTT.

The rearrangement uses TRBV6-5 and TRBJ1-4; TRBD1 aligns across 10 bases. CDR1 is MNHEY, CDR2 SVGAGI, per germline. V was pared by 3 bases and J by 10 bases, with 11 bases of the junction left unmatched. The CDR3 spans 16 residues. DNA of the CDR3: TGTGCCAGCAGTTATCGAGGAGACAGGGGGCAAGGAAAACTGTTTTTT. The encoded protein is CASSYRGDRGQGKLFF.

The CDR3 nucleotides read TGTGCCAGCAGTTTGGTTTCTTTGGCCCGTAACTATGGCTACACCTTC. It codes for CASSLVSLARNYGYTF. V usage is TRBV28 and J usage is TRBJ1-2, with D unresolved. CDR1 is MDHEN, CDR2 SYDVKM, per germline. Trimming left V 3 bases short and J 1 base short, with 15 bases between. The CDR3 has 16 amino acids.